These T cell receptor beta chains were read from a single sample in a study of blood T cell repertoires in COVID-19. Measured with immunoSEQ multiplex PCR; TCRdb has only the in-frame clones, and not every one. The sample contains about 170,000 clones, about four fifths of which appear only once. The sequenced sample was peripheral blood. Receptors originate from a woman between 65 and 79 years old who had recovered from COVID-19. CDR3s leave out the opening cysteine and the closing phenylalanine or tryptophan. Size is stated for part of the rows, as once, few or many counts, or as a class when the clone is expanded.

.	TRBV6-2/TRBV6-3	TRBJ2-2	ASSPHREPRELF
.	TRBV4-3	TRBJ2-1	ASSQGGGRAGEQF
.	TRBV30	TRBJ1-1	AWSGGPGGRAF
once	TRBV4-2	TRBJ1-1	ASSQPSDRPQIENTEAF
.	TRBV24-1	TRBJ1-1	ATSQGSNTEAF
.	TRBV6-5	TRBJ1-2	ASRQTDNQGGYT
.	TRBV9	TRBJ2-7	ASSVGSGSSYEQY
.	TRBV4-2	TRBJ2-1	ASSQVGLAGGEYNEQF
.	TRBV5-1	TRBJ2-2	ASSLVGADTGELF
.	TRBV7-2	TRBJ2-7	ASSGLAGNEQY
.	TRBV5-6	TRBJ2-7	ASSGGLAEY
.	TRBV6-6	TRBJ2-7	ASSPRTSGTMRSSYEQY
medium-sized	TRBV6-4	TRBJ2-1	ASSETGGAYNEQF
.	TRBV14	TRBJ2-3	ASSQIGGDTQY
.	TRBV5-1	TRBJ2-5	ASSLGDRLVGQETQY
.	TRBV9	TRBJ1-3	ASSSPGGNTIY
.	TRBV6-1	TRBJ2-1	AAAKSGGLYNEQF
once	TRBV27	TRBJ2-1	ASSLLAAYNEQF
.	TRBV5-5	TRBJ1-1	ASSLEGATEAF
medium-sized	TRBV6-4	TRBJ2-1	ASSEGTSGGAEQF
.	TRBV20-1	TRBJ1-6	SASPVAPLH
.	TRBV10-3	TRBJ2-3	ATRRDRGPGDTQY
.	TRBV6-7	TRBJ1-5	ASPLSRGVNQPQH
.	TRBV30	TRBJ1-3	AWSVLGQVLNTIY
.	TRBV5-4	TRBJ2-5	ASSPGLAGVRETQY
once	TRBV3-1/TRBV3-2	TRBJ1-4	ASSQESSGKLF
.	TRBV19	TRBJ2-7	ASSPSGQGGRYEQY
.	TRBV7-9	TRBJ1-2	ASGRQGPYGYT
.	TRBV2	TRBJ2-1	ASSGLAALYNEQF
once	TRBV5-4	TRBJ1-6	ASSLGTGYSPLH
.	TRBV7-3	TRBJ1-5	ASSFDRDQPQH
once	TRBV24-1	TRBJ2-1	ATAPGTSAGNEQF
.	TRBV11-2	TRBJ2-1	ASSLTGGPHNEQF
.	TRBV7-7	TRBJ2-2	ASRSRTTNTGELF
.	TRBV19	TRBJ1-1	ASTLGGASTEAF
once	TRBV5-6	TRBJ2-1	ASTRYAAGSYNEQF
.	TRBV28	TRBJ2-5	ASVPSGRETQY
.	TRBV2	TRBJ1-3	ASSARGGTIY
.	TRBV5-4	TRBJ1-5	ASSSGGADQPQH
.	TRBV7-3	TRBJ2-1	ASSRDYSREQF
.	TRBV11-2	TRBJ2-7	ASSLSGPAGGEQY
few	TRBV3-1/TRBV3-2	TRBJ1-6	ASSRRNSPLH
.	TRBV5-1	TRBJ1-5	ASSPGTGGRGNQPQH
.	TRBV11-3	TRBJ2-2	ASSPGGLGTGELF
.	TRBV19	TRBJ1-3	ASTTSGNTIY
.	TRBV4-2	TRBJ1-1	ASSQVGQPNTEAF
.	TRBV5-4	TRBJ2-7	ASSLRAGGMYEQY
.	TRBV7-3	TRBJ2-5	ASSLTGGLAGGPGQETQY
.	TRBV7-8	TRBJ2-7	ASSLAPRLARGYEQY
once	TRBV21-1	TRBJ1-2	ASNPGQGRSYT
once	TRBV27	TRBJ2-5	ASSPGTSGFQETQY
.	TRBV9	TRBJ2-1	ASSPQAYNEQF
once	TRBV10-1	TRBJ1-1	ASSESGGNTEAF
.	TRBV15	TRBJ1-5	ATSFGQGGLNQPQH
.	TRBV30	TRBJ2-7	AWSPPRTARAYEQY
.	TRBV4-1	TRBJ1-4	ASSPRDSNEKLF
.	TRBV2	TRBJ2-7	ASRAGVLYEQY
.	TRBV30	TRBJ1-5	AWRDDIRQPQH